This TCR beta chain was recorded in a study of blood T cell repertoires in COVID-19. Study-wide context: PBMCs, B-cell-depleted T cells, or T cells provided the cDNA or gDNA that made up the material.

In the original workflow: For nucleated cells, counts were estimated from reference gene primer amplification. The assay was immunoSEQ multiplex PCR, and TCRdb's table has in-frame clones only and misses some. Clonal size and the V and J genes are those of that table, whereas D and trimming came from the DNA. The data hold about 40,000 clones, with around 87% observed a single time. In germline, CDR1 is MGHRA, CDR2 YSYEKL. Trimming took off 5 bases at V and 3 bases at J, with 11 bases between the two ends. The CDR3 sequence is 13 residues long. The chain carries TRBV4-1 and TRBJ2-7; D is perhaps TRBD1 (6 bases). The TCR comes from a man aged 45-65 years in a cohort sampled during active COVID-19. Material: peripheral blood. The CDR3 region has the DNA TGCGCCAGCAGCAGGACAGAACTCTACGAGCAGTACTTC. Protein sequence: CASSRTELYEQYF.